The source of this TCR beta chain is a study of cytomegalovirus exposure and HLA in healthy donors. Germline V gene data show CDR1 as LNHDA and CDR2 as SQIVND (reference sequence). V gave up 11 bases and J gave up 0 bases; unmatched junction bases: 9. The CDR3 is made up of 16 amino acids. The study's findings and limits: Reportedly, cytomegalovirus status was diagnosed with high sensitivity and specificity. Trimming of TCR beta V- and J-genes showed a link, identified in a later analysis, to a missense DCLRE1C variant.

Use of 60 Vbeta and 13 Jbeta primers characterized the PCR. Profiling relied on immunoSEQ multiplex PCR, and the TCRdb table lists in-frame clones only, not all of them. The repertoire holds 65,000 to 90,000 clones, roughly 90% seen once, with 2% in the top ten. A few counts support this clone. Its antigen is undetermined. The chain employs TRBV19 and TRBJ2-6; 8 bases align to TRBD1. The sequencing input was PBMCs. This TCR came from a woman aged 25 to 39 in good health and CMV-seronegative. The CDR3 region is CAAGGQAFSGANVLTF. The CDR3 DNA sequence: TGTGCCGCTGGGGGACAGGCCTTCTCTGGGGCCAACGTCCTGACTTTC.